Listed here are 21 T cell receptor beta chains from one sample, sequenced in a study of human T cells and chemical hapten exposure. Time point noted: patch test 2, 6 weeks after DPC sensitization. The treatment is: therapeutic diphenylcyclopropenone sensitization with weekly scalp DPC. MiXCR was run by TCRdb on the RACE reads, yielding one entry per CDR3 protein. Of around 100,000 distinct CDR3 sequences detected, over 9.5% appear once; the ten largest clones hold 3.2%. The source was whole blood, collected in connection with sensitization to the hapten diphenylcyclopropenone (DPC). The source is a woman aged 40 to 49 with alopecia areata. Some clones in this sample may be carry-over from other donors' samples.

The J gene is TRBJ1-1, the V gene TRBV12-3 or TRBV12-4; D is unclear. The CDR3 is 12 residues long. The V end was cut by 5 bases, the J end by 4 bases, with 8 bases between. The CDR3 loop is CASSLQFTEAFF. CDR3 nucleotide sequence: TGTGCCAGCAGTCTCCAGTTCACTGAAGCTTTCTTT.

The J gene is TRBJ1-1, the V gene TRBV7-9; TRBD1 matches 10 bases. This CDR3 contains 14 residues. CDR1 SEHNR and CDR2 FQNEAQ come from the germline V gene (reference sequence). After removal of 8 bases from V and 6 bases from J, the junction contained 9 bases not matched to a gene. CDR3 DNA sequence: TGTGCCAGCGAATCTCGACAGGGGGCCTCTGAAGCTTTCTTT. Residues: CASESRQGASEAFF.

This clonotype has just a few counts. The genes are TRBV21-1 and TRBJ2-1. TRBV21-1 constitutes a pseudogene. The CDR3 length is 14 residues. The CDR3 loop reads CASSKALWGNEQFF. As DNA, the CDR3 is TGTGCCAGCAGCAAAGCGCTTTGGGGCAATGAGCAGTTCTTC.

The sample holds a few counts of this clonotype. The chain combines TRBV12-3 or TRBV12-4 with TRBJ2-3, with a weak D call TRBD2 (6 bases). The ends were cut back, 7 bases at V and 5 bases at J, with 13 bases in the middle. This CDR3 comprises 13 residues. Here the CDR3 reads CASTPPGVDTQYF. CDR3 nucleotide sequence: TGTGCCAGCACCCCCCCGGGGGTAGATACGCAGTATTTT.

The rearrangement joins TRBV5-1 to TRBJ2-7; 9 positions match TRBD2. The V segment lost 3 bases and the J segment 4 bases; nucleotides outside the gene matches: 11. Germline V gene sequence: CDR1 SGHRS, CDR2 YFSETQ. The CDR3 has 16 residues. Here the CDR3 reads CASSWGLADASYEQYF. The DNA of the CDR3 is TGCGCCAGCAGCTGGGGACTAGCCGACGCCTCGTACGAGCAGTACTTC.

This clonotype was counted only a few times. The gene calls are TRBV7-3 and TRBJ1-2, with TRBD1 identical over 7 bases. V trimming: 0 bases; J trimming: 4 bases; junction bases outside the gene matches: 2. Germline CDR1 is SGHTA and CDR2 is FQGTGA. The CDR3 is 14 amino acids. The CDR3 loop is CASSLTTGLYGYTF. CDR3 nucleotides: TGTGCCAGCAGCTTAACGACAGGGCTCTATGGCTACACCTTC. The full variable domain, in which reference TRBV7-3 and TRBJ1-2 provide the parts outside the CDR3, is GAGVSQTPSNKVTEKGKYVELRCDPISGHTALYWYRQSLGQGPEFLIYFQGTGAADDSGLPNDRFFAVRPEGSVSTLKIQRTERGDSAVYLCASSLTTGLYGYTFGSGTRLTVV.

As to this clonotype: A read error may explain this, as a much larger clone is one base away. Likely a read error: the CDR3 ends without its conserved phenylalanine or tryptophan. The CDR3 DNA sequence: TGTGCCAGCACAGGGGGTCTAGCGAGCAATGAGCAGTTCTCC. Translating gives CASTGGLASNEQFS. This chain joins TRBV11-2 and TRBJ2-1; D possibly corresponds to TRBD1 (7 bases). This CDR3 has 14 amino acids. Germline CDR1 SGHAT, CDR2 FQNNGV. Trimming removed 7 bases from V and 6 bases from J, with 16 bases in between.

This clonotype was counted a few times. The rearrangement links TRBV29-1 to TRBJ1-1; the match to TRBD1 covers 9 bases. The CDR3 is 16 amino acids. Trimming removed 5 bases from V and 5 bases from J; junction bases left unmatched: 15. Per the germline V gene, CDR1 is SQVTM and CDR2 is ANQGSEA. This chain's CDR3 is CSVKTKWTGVGTEAFF. The DNA for the CDR3 is TGCAGCGTTAAAACCAAGTGGACAGGGGTAGGGACTGAAGCTTTCTTT.

This clonotype was observed at least ten times. This rearrangement joins TRBV18 to TRBJ1-3; D call uncertain. The CDR3 runs to 14 residues. Trimming removed 2 bases at V and 2 bases at J, with 7 bases between. Germline V lookup: CDR1 KGHSH, CDR2 LQKENI. DNA for the CDR3: TGTGCCAGCTCACCAGGGCAAGCTGGAAACACCATATATTTT. Its protein is CASSPGQAGNTIYF.

This clonotype was picked up many times. The rearrangement joins TRBV6-5 to TRBJ2-7; weak D call: TRBD1 (6 bases). CDR3 size: 14 residues. Germline-derived CDR1 and CDR2 are MNHEY and SVGAGI. Trimming took 5 bases from V and 0 from J, leaving 11 bases between them. CDR3 amino acids: CASSTTGSSYEQYF. Here the CDR3 DNA reads TGTGCCAGCAGTACGACAGGTAGCTCCTACGAGCAGTACTTC.

The chain combines TRBV27 with TRBJ2-5; the match to TRBD2 covers 11 bases. CDR1 is MNHEY and CDR2 is SMNVEV in the germline V gene (reference sequence). Unmatched junction bases numbered 14, after V lost 3 bases and J lost 5 bases. The CDR3 covers 18 residues. CDR3 loop: CASSFTPPLAGVEETQYF. CDR3 nucleotides: TGTGCCAGCAGTTTTACTCCCCCACTAGCGGGAGTGGAGGAGACCCAGTACTTC.

Ten or more counts support this clonotype. CDR3 DNA: TGTGCCAGCCCGGGGCTAGCGGGAGATCGAGAGCAGTACTTC. This sequence encodes CASPGLAGDREQYF. The chain employs TRBV6-1 and TRBJ2-7; 10 nucleotides match TRBD2. The junction had 11 bases not matched to a gene; V was cut back by 8 bases and J by 7 bases. There are 14 residues in the CDR3. Germline CDR1 and CDR2: MNHNS and SASEGT.

Many counts were recorded for this clonotype. The J gene is TRBJ1-2, the V gene TRBV7-2; D is ambiguous. Germline CDR1 and CDR2: SGHTA and FQGNSA. The CDR3 length is 12 residues. V lost 9 bases and J lost 7, with 15 bases in between. CDR3 DNA sequence: TGTGCCAGTACACTTAGACGCGGTGGCTACACCTTC. This codes for CASTLRRGGYTF. The full variable domain, its missing parts supplied by reference TRBV7-2 and TRBJ1-2, is GAGVSQSPSNKVTEKGKDVELRCDPISGHTALYWYRQSLGQGLEFLIYFQGNSAPDKSGLPSDRFSAERTGGSVSTLTIQRTQQEDSAVYLCASTLRRGGYTFGSGTRLTVV.

Many counts were recorded for this clonotype. V and J are TRBV7-9 and TRBJ1-5; a possible D gene is TRBD1 (5 bases). The V and J ends lost 7 bases and 0 bases respectively, with 16 bases between them. The CDR3 covers 16 residues. Per germline, CDR1 SEHNR and CDR2 FQNEAQ (reference sequence). The CDR3 DNA reads TGTGCCAGCACCACCGGGGCAGGGAATAGCAATCAGCCCCAGCATTTT. Encoded protein: CASTTGAGNSNQPQHF. The full variable domain, in which reference TRBV7-9 and TRBJ1-5 provide the parts outside the CDR3, is DTGVSQNPRHKITKRGQNVTFRCDPISEHNRLYWYRQTLGQGPEFLTYFQNEAQLEKSRLLSDRFSAERPKGSFSTLEIQRTEQGDSAMYLCASTTGAGNSNQPQHFGDGTRLSIL.

This chain connects TRBV4-3 to TRBJ2-2, with D possibly TRBD1 on 6 matching bases. This CDR3 region has 15 residues. Germline lookup yields CDR1 LGHNA and CDR2 YSLEER. V gave up 1 base and J gave up 8 bases, with 14 bases separating them. CDR3: CASSQGAAGVGELFF. The CDR3 DNA reads as TGCGCCAGCAGCCAAGGGGCCGCAGGGGTTGGGGAGCTGTTTTTT.

This clonotype was detected many times. The chain has TRBV5-1 and TRBJ1-2; D is undetermined. Looked up from germline, CDR1 is SGHRS and CDR2 is YFSETQ. The CDR3 is 13 amino acids. Trimming took 0 bases from V and 3 from J, leaving 6 bases between them. The DNA of the CDR3 is TGCGCCAGCAGCTTGGACACGGACTATGGCTACACCTTC. Amino acids: CASSLDTDYGYTF.

The chain is built from TRBV3-1 and TRBJ2-1, with TRBD2 identical over 10 bases. J lost 8 bases, V lost 4 bases, and 11 bases had no gene match. Germline V gene sequence: CDR1 LGHDT, CDR2 YNNKEL (reference sequence). This CDR3 is built from 16 residues. The CDR3 DNA sequence: TGTGCCAGCAGCCCGATAGCGGGGGGTCTCGGGCATGAGCAGTTCTTC. It translates to CASSPIAGGLGHEQFF.

This clonotype was counted only a few times. The chain has TRBV12-3 or TRBV12-4 and TRBJ2-3; TRBD1 or TRBD2 may be the D gene (5 bases each). V shed 3 bases and J shed 1 base, with 11 bases lying between them. The CDR3 totals 15 residues. CDR3 sequence reads: CASSFSGAGTDTQYF. The CDR3 bases are TGTGCCAGCAGTTTTTCCGGGGCTGGCACAGATACGCAGTATTTT.

This clonotype turned up a few times. The chain recombines TRBV7-6 with TRBJ2-3, with D perhaps TRBD2 (6 bases). Germline V gene data show CDR1 as SGHVS and CDR2 as FNYEAQ. Trimming cost V 2 bases and J 4 bases, with 10 bases left between them. The CDR3 extends over 14 amino acids. The CDR3 DNA reads as TGTGCCAGCAGCTTAAGCTGGGGGGCAGATACGCAGTATTTT. It codes for CASSLSWGADTQYF.

The J gene is TRBJ2-3, the V gene TRBV28; a weak D match, TRBD2 (5 bases). Germline lookup yields CDR1 MDHEN and CDR2 SYDVKM. The CDR3 runs to 15 residues. Deletions cut 3 bases from V and 4 bases from J, with 14 bases between. CDR3 residues: CASSLSAPEADTQYF. Here the CDR3 DNA reads TGTGCCAGCAGTTTGTCTGCCCCGGAGGCAGATACGCAGTATTTT.

The sample holds many counts of this clonotype. The chain uses TRBV23-1 and TRBJ1-4, with D unclear. TRBV23-1 is given ORF status, its function remaining uncertain. The CDR3 sequence is 15 residues long. Trimming left V 0 bases short and J 6 bases short, with 11 bases between. The CDR3 is CASSQSKGFYEKLFF. In DNA form, the CDR3 reads TGCGCCAGCAGTCAATCGAAAGGCTTCTATGAAAAACTGTTTTTT.